The clone carrying this T cell receptor beta chain occurred a few times. This entry is derived from a study of T-cell memory formation after mild COVID-19. TCRdb reprocessed the 5' RACE reads via MiXCR and lists one record per CDR3 protein. Counted here are a few hundred thousand distinct CDR3 sequences, 16% occurring once; the ten biggest clones make up under 25%. The V segment lost 5 bases and the J segment 2 bases; nucleotides outside the gene matches: 10. The germline CDR1 and CDR2 sequences are SGHTA and FQGTGA. This CDR3 is 17 amino acids long. The material sequenced was PBMCs or a T cell subset sorted from them (not recorded which). This TCR came from a man aged 18-30 years who had mild COVID-19 (a few samples of this study predate the infection). Cell type and time point are not known. The J gene is TRBJ2-3, the V gene TRBV7-3; 10 bases are shared with TRBD2. CDR3 DNA sequence: TGTGCCAGCAGCCCCGGGGTAGCGGGGGGTTACACAGATACGCAGTATTTT. Translation gives CASSPGVAGGYTDTQYF.